One sample yielded the 5 T cell receptor beta chains listed below, sequenced in a study of blood T cell repertoires in COVID-19. This table comes from immunoSEQ multiplex PCR, and its TCRdb copy is limited to in-frame clones, with some not included. Here the sample spans 70,000 to 90,000 clones, approximately 80% being singletons. Sequenced input: peripheral blood. The receptors derive from a human donor in a cohort sampled during active COVID-19.

This chain uses TRBV5-4 with TRBJ1-3; perhaps TRBD1 as D (6 bases). The germline V gene has CDR1 SGHNT and CDR2 YYREEE (reference sequence). The CDR3 runs to 14 residues. The V end was cut by 4 bases, the J end by 3 bases, with 11 bases between. This CDR3 reads CASSPRTDGNTIYF. CDR3 sequence (DNA): TGTGCCAGCAGCCCCAGGACAGATGGAAACACCATATATTTT.

The chain recombines TRBV5-1 with TRBJ2-7; 11 bases agree with TRBD1. The germline gives CDR1 SGHRS, CDR2 YFSETQ. The CDR3 has 14 residues. V shed 4 bases and J 3 bases; nucleotides not matched to a gene: 3. Written as DNA, the CDR3 is TGCGCCAGCAGCAGAGGGACAGGGGGCTACGAGCAGTACTTC. This gives the protein CASSRGTGGYEQYF.

The DNA of the CDR3 is TGTGCCAGTGGGGAGACTAGCAGAGAGACCCAGTACTTC. Amino acid sequence: CASGETSRETQYF. This chain links TRBV3-1 (or the pseudogene TRBV3-2) with TRBJ2-5; 7 bases align to TRBD2. The CDR3 runs to 13 residues. Trimming took 9 bases from V and 4 from J; bases not matched to a gene: 8. Germline V gives CDR1 LGHDT, CDR2 YNNKEL (reference sequence).

The chain combines TRBV18 with TRBJ2-2; the D gene is possibly TRBD1 (5 bases). There are 17 residues in the CDR3. Per germline, CDR1 KGHSH and CDR2 LQKENI. V dropped 5 bases and J dropped 1 base, with 17 bases sitting between them. The DNA for the CDR3 is TGTGCCAGCTCATCGACCTCAGTAACAGGGAACACCGGGGAGCTGTTTTTT. Translated: CASSSTSVTGNTGELFF.

The chain joins TRBV30 to TRBJ2-5; D is possibly TRBD2 (7 bases). The CDR3 contains 14 residues. Germline CDR1 is GTSNPN and CDR2 is SVGIG (reference sequence). Trimming removed 0 bases from V and 5 bases from J, with 13 bases in between. CDR3 nucleotide sequence: TGTGCCTGGAGTGTACGCCGGGGGGCGGAGACCCAGTACTTC. As protein: CAWSVRRGAETQYF.